This TCR beta chain was sequenced in a study of blood T cell repertoires in COVID-19. Germline CDR1 and CDR2: MDHEN and SYDVKM. V gave up 3 bases and J gave up 8 bases; unmatched junction bases: 4. CDR3 length: 14 amino acids. Patients from Seattle were sampled longitudinally, starting during active infection. TCRdb's copy holds only in-frame clones and misses some; the assay was immunoSEQ multiplex PCR. This repertoire shows around 300,000 clones, 85% to 90% found once; its top ten account for approximately 2.9%. This clonotype originated in a woman aged 25-40 years with COVID-19, enrolled during active disease. V and J are TRBV28 and TRBJ1-6, with 7 bases fitting TRBD1. Sample: peripheral blood. The CDR3 DNA reads as TGTGCCAGCAGTTTGGGACAGCACGATTCACCCCTCCACTTT. Amino acids: CASSLGQHDSPLHF.